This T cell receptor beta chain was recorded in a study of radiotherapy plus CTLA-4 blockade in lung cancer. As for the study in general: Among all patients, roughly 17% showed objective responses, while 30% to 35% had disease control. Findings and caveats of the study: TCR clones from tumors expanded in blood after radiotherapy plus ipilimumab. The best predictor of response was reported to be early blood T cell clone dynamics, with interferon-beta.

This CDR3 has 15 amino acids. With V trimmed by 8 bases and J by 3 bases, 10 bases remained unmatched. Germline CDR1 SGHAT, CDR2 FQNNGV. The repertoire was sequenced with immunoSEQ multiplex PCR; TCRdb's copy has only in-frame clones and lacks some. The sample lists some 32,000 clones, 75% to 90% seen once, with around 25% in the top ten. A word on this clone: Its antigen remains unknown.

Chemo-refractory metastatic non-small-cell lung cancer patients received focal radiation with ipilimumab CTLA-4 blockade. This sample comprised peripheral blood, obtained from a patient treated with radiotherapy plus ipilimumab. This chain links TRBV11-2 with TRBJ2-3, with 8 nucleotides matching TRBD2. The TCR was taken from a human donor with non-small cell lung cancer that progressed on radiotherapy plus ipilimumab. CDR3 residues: CASGRRGGRTDTQYF. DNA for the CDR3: TGTGCCAGCGGAAGACGGGGGGGCAGGACAGATACGCAGTATTTT.